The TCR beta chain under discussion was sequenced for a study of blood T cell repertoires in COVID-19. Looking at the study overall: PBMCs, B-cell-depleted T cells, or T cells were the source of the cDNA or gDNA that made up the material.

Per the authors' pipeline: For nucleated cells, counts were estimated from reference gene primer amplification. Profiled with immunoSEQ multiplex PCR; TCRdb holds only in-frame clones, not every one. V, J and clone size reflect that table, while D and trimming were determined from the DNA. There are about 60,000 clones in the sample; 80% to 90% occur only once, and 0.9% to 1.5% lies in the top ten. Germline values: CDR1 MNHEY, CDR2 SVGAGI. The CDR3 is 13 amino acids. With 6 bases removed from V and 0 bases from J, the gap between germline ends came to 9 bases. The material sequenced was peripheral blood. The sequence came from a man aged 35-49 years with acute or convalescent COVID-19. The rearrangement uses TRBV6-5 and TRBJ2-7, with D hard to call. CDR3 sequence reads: CASSTEYSYEQYF. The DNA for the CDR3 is TGTGCCAGCAGCACAGAATACTCCTACGAGCAGTACTTC.